This T cell receptor beta chain was sequenced during a study of early T cells in non-severe SARS-CoV-2 infection. From the 5' RACE reads, TCRdb called clonotypes with MiXCR, one entry per CDR3 protein. The repertoire holds about 83,000 distinct CDR3 sequences, with 8.5% to 12% as singletons. This sample comprised whole blood, obtained at baseline. The clonotype comes from an adult who was a healthcare worker with PCR-confirmed SARS-CoV-2 infection or an uninfected control (not recorded which).

As DNA, the CDR3 is TGTGCCAGCAGCGTAGGCGGGACAGGAGTCCAAGAGACCCAGTACTTC. It yields the protein CASSVGGTGVQETQYF. V is TRBV9 and J is TRBJ2-5; 8 nucleotides line up with TRBD1. CDR3 length equals 16 residues. CDR1 is SGDLS and CDR2 is YYNGEE in the germline V gene. The V and J ends lost 0 bases and 1 base, in that order; junction bases with no gene match: 5.